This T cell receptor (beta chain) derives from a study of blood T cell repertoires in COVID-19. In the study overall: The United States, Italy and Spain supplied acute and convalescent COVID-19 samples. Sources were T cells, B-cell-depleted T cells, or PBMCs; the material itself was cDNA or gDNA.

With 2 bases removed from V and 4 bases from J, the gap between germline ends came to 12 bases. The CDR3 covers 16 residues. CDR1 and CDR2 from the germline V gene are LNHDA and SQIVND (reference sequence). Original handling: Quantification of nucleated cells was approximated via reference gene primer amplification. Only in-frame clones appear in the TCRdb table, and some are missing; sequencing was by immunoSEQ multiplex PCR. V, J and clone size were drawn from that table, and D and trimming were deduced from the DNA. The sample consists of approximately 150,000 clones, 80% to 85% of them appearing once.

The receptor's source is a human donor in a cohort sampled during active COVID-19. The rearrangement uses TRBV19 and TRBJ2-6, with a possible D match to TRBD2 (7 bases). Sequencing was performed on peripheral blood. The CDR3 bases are TGTGCCAGTAGTATAAGGGGGGGTGGCGGGGCCAACGTCCTGACTTTC. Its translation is CASSIRGGGGANVLTF.